These 32 T cell receptor beta chains share one sample of origin, sequenced in a study of CD8 T cells in ankylosing spondylitis. TCRdb reprocessed the 5' RACE reads with MiXCR, giving one entry per CDR3 protein. The sample holds roughly 150,000 distinct CDR3 sequences, 25% to 35% seen once. The sample comprised synovial fluid, either unsorted or a sorted T cell fraction (not recorded which). The receptors stem from a male donor with ankylosing spondylitis.

The rearrangement uses TRBV12-3 or TRBV12-4 and TRBJ2-6; no reliable D call. V was cut by 5 bases and J by 0 bases, with 11 bases left in between. The CDR3 loop spans 16 amino acids. Written as DNA, the CDR3 is TGTGCCAGCAGTCCCGGACGGACCTCTGGGGCCAACGTCCTGACTTTC. Its translation is CASSPGRTSGANVLTF.

This chain joins TRBV6-2 or TRBV6-3 and TRBJ1-1; 10 bases are a match to TRBD1. The CDR3 has 16 residues. J gave up 2 bases and V 4 bases, and 7 bases lay outside the gene matches. The germline CDR1 and CDR2 sequences are MNHEY and SVGEGT. In DNA, the CDR3 is TGTGCCAGCAGTTGGCCCGGGACAGGGGTCAACACTGAAGCTTTCTTT. Residues: CASSWPGTGVNTEAFF.

This clonotype was observed a handful of times. This sequence joins TRBV5-1 and TRBJ2-7; no clear D gene. Trimming stripped 4 bases from V and 4 bases from J, with 9 bases between. The CDR3 sequence is 12 residues long. In germline, CDR1 is SGHRS, CDR2 YFSETQ. In DNA form, the CDR3 reads TGCGCCAGCAGCGTGACTGAGTACGAGCAGTACTTC. Translation gives CASSVTEYEQYF.

V usage is TRBV28 and J usage is TRBJ1-5; 7 bases line up with TRBD1. With V trimmed by 6 bases and J by 10 bases, 9 bases remained unmatched. This CDR3 spans 13 amino acids. Germline V CDR1 and CDR2: MDHEN, SYDVKM. This CDR3 reads CASRSTGTSPQHF. The CDR3 DNA is TGTGCCAGCAGGTCGACAGGGACAAGCCCCCAGCATTTT.

This clonotype was found a few times. J is TRBJ2-1 and V is TRBV2; the D gene is possibly TRBD2 (6 bases). Germline assignment: CDR1 SNHLY and CDR2 FYNNEI. V lost 0 bases, J lost 7 bases, and 13 bases lay in between. The CDR3 sequence is 15 residues long. CDR3 bases: TGTGCCAGCAGTGAAGCTATGACTAGAAGGAATGAGCAGTTCTTC. Its protein product is CASSEAMTRRNEQFF.

Many counts were recorded for this clonotype. The rearrangement links TRBV18 to TRBJ2-3; TRBD2 agrees at 14 bases. Trimming at V came to 3 bases and at J to 6 bases, leaving 8 bases not matched to a gene. Germline lookup yields CDR1 KGHSH and CDR2 LQKENI. The CDR3 sequence is 17 residues long. The CDR3, as DNA: TGTGCCAGCTCACCGGGGACTAGCGGGAGAAGGTCGGATACGCAGTATTTT. Amino acid sequence: CASSPGTSGRRSDTQYF.

This clonotype occurred once. The chain is built from TRBV3-1 and TRBJ1-4; TRBD1 might be the D (5 bases). Trimming removed 4 bases at V and 8 bases at J, with 20 bases between. CDR1 LGHDT and CDR2 YNNKEL come from the germline V gene (reference sequence). The CDR3 sequence is 16 residues long. DNA for the CDR3: TGTGCCAGCAGCCCGCAACCGGGACTTTCGGGGGAAAAACTGTTTTTT. Amino acid sequence: CASSPQPGLSGEKLFF.

The chain joins TRBV6-2 or TRBV6-3 to TRBJ2-3; 8 nucleotides agree with TRBD2. Germline CDR1 is MNHEY and CDR2 is SVGEGT. CDR3 length: 15 residues. Trimming took 0 bases from V and 4 from J; bases not matched to a gene: 3. This CDR3 reads CASSYSSGAADTQYF. The CDR3 coding sequence is TGTGCCAGCAGTTACTCTAGCGGGGCGGCAGATACGCAGTATTTT.

This clonotype was counted between two and nine times. The chain couples TRBV3-1 to TRBJ2-7, with 8 bases matching TRBD2. The CDR3 sequence is 14 residues long. The V gene end was trimmed by 4 bases and the J gene end by 4 bases; junction bases not matched to a gene: 6. Germline V gene lookup returns CDR1 LGHDT and CDR2 YNNKEL (reference sequence). The CDR3 reads CASSRGTSLYEQYF. CDR3 sequence (DNA): TGTGCCAGCAGCCGAGGGACTAGTCTTTACGAGCAGTACTTC.

The V and J genes are TRBV20-1 and TRBJ2-3; no clear D. The germline CDR1 and CDR2 sequences are DFQATT and SNEGSKA (reference sequence). Trimming pared 1 base from V and 6 bases from J, leaving 8 bases between. The CDR3 runs 12 residues. CDR3 sequence (DNA): TGCAGTGCTAGAGGGTCCTTGGATACGCAGTATTTT. Amino acid sequence: CSARGSLDTQYF.

The genes are TRBV24-1 and TRBJ1-2; D not certain. The CDR3 has 13 amino acids. Trimming took 7 bases from V and 1 from J, leaving 9 bases between them. In germline, CDR1 is KGHDR, CDR2 SFDVKD. In nucleotides, the CDR3 is TGTGCCACCAGCACAAGATATAACTATGGCTACACCTTC. It encodes CATSTRYNYGYTF.

The rearrangement joins TRBV5-6 to TRBJ2-1; 7 bases match TRBD2. V shed 4 bases and J 1 base; nucleotides not matched to a gene: 5. This CDR3 is built from 15 residues. From germline, CDR1 is SGHDT and CDR2 YYEEEE. The CDR3, as DNA: TGTGCCAGCAGCAAGCGGGGACTTTCCTACAATGAGCAGTTCTTC. This codes for CASSKRGLSYNEQFF.

This chain links TRBV28 with TRBJ1-6; possible D gene TRBD1, 5 bases. The length of the CDR3 is 12 residues. CDR1 is MDHEN and CDR2 is SYDVKM in the germline V gene. The V and J ends lost 3 bases and 11 bases respectively, with 8 bases between them. CDR3 region: CASSLGGTPLHF. Here the CDR3 DNA reads TGTGCCAGCAGTTTGGGGGGGACACCCCTCCACTTT. Combining the CDR3 with reference TRBV28 and TRBJ1-6 gives the whole variable domain DVKVTQSSRYLVKRTGEKVFLECVQDMDHENMFWYRQDPGLGLRLIYFSYDVKMKEKGDIPEGYSVSREKKERFSLILESASTNQTSMYLCASSLGGTPLHFGNGTRLTVT.

This clonotype has ten or more counts. CDR3 DNA sequence: TGTGCCATCAGTGTGGCGGGGTCTGATTCACCCCTCCACTTT. It encodes CAISVAGSDSPLHF. The gene calls are TRBV10-3 and TRBJ1-6; unclear D gene. The V end was cut by 4 bases, the J end by 8 bases, with 12 bases between. Germline-derived CDR1 and CDR2 are ENHRY and SYGVKD. The CDR3 has 14 amino acids.

This clonotype was counted only a few times. V and J are TRBV20-1 and TRBJ2-3; 8 bases are shared with TRBD2. Germline assignment: CDR1 DFQATT and CDR2 SNEGSKA (reference sequence). The V segment lost 4 bases and the J segment 5 bases; nucleotides outside the gene matches: 11. The CDR3 contains 15 residues. In nucleotides, the CDR3 is TGCAGTGCTATCCCCTGGACTAGCCCGCAAGATACGCAGTATTTT. Protein: CSAIPWTSPQDTQYF.

This clonotype was detected ten times or more. V usage is TRBV15 and J usage is TRBJ1-1; D unresolved. The CDR3 extends over 13 amino acids. Looked up from germline, CDR1 is LNHNV and CDR2 is YYDKDF (reference sequence). V was shortened by 3 bases and J by 1 base, with 6 bases between the two germline ends. CDR3 in amino acids: CATSRYRNTEAFF. Here the CDR3 DNA reads TGTGCCACCAGCAGGTATCGGAACACTGAAGCTTTCTTT.

This clonotype was counted a single time. The chain has TRBV10-3 and TRBJ2-3, with TRBD2 matching over 7 bases. The CDR3 contains 12 residues. The V segment lost 11 bases and the J segment 2 bases; nucleotides outside the gene matches: 4. Germline V gene lookup returns CDR1 ENHRY and CDR2 SYGVKD. CDR3 in amino acids: CASRGDTDTQYF. CDR3 coding DNA: TGTGCCTCCCGGGGGGACACAGATACGCAGTATTTT.

CDR3 coding DNA: TGTGCCAGCAGCTTTCAGGGAGGAGGCAATGAGCAGTTCTTC. Amino acid sequence: CASSFQGGGNEQFF. The chain employs TRBV7-8 and TRBJ2-1; D perhaps matches TRBD2 (6 bases). With 3 bases removed from V and 6 bases from J, the gap between germline ends came to 12 bases. This CDR3 has 14 residues. The germline V gene encodes CDR1 SGHVS and CDR2 FQNEAQ.

By sample share, this clonotype is medium-sized. The chain carries TRBV7-2 and TRBJ1-2; 7 bases match TRBD1. CDR3 length: 16 residues. The ends lost 5 bases at V and 10 bases at J; junction bases unmatched: 19. Germline values: CDR1 SGHTA, CDR2 FQGNSA. CDR3 region: CASSRTGQAVTMSYTF. The CDR3 nucleotides read TGTGCCAGCAGCCGAACCGGACAGGCAGTAACTATGTCCTACACCTTC. The variable domain in full, with the rest retrieved from reference TRBV7-2 and TRBJ1-2, is GAGVSQSPSNKVTEKGKDVELRCDPISGHTALYWYRQSLGQGLEFLIYFQGNSAPDKSGLPSDRFSAERTGGSVSTLTIQRTQQEDSAVYLCASSRTGQAVTMSYTFGSGTRLTVV.

The chain links TRBV7-9 to TRBJ1-1; D is undetermined. The germline CDR1 and CDR2 sequences are SEHNR and FQNEAQ (reference sequence). This CDR3 is built from 16 residues. With 4 bases removed from V and 3 bases from J, the gap between germline ends came to 18 bases. CDR3 loop: CASSSPEITGDTEAFF. The CDR3 coding sequence is TGTGCCAGCAGCTCTCCAGAGATCACCGGGGACACTGAAGCTTTCTTT.

The CDR3 reads CAISDTGETQYF. The DNA of the CDR3 is TGTGCCATCAGTGATACGGGAGAGACCCAGTACTTC. The chain employs TRBV10-3 and TRBJ2-5; D unclear. The CDR3 is 12 residues long. V lost 3 bases and J 4 bases, leaving 6 bases between the germline ends. Germline V gives CDR1 ENHRY, CDR2 SYGVKD.

This CDR3 reads CASSQDAGRQYF. CDR3 in DNA: TGCGCCAGCAGCCAGGATGCAGGGAGGCAGTATTTT. V gene TRBV5-1 combines with J gene TRBJ2-3; either TRBD1 or TRBD2 may supply D (5 bases each). Germline lookup yields CDR1 SGHRS and CDR2 YFSETQ. The V gene lost 4 bases and the J gene lost 11 bases, with 14 bases spanning the gap. CDR3 length: 12 amino acids.

This clonotype was recorded a few times. The gene calls are TRBV5-1 and TRBJ2-7, with 8 bases lining up with TRBD2. With 1 base clipped from V and 5 bases from J, the junction kept 8 bases outside the gene matches. The CDR3 extends over 15 amino acids. Germline V lookup: CDR1 SGHRS, CDR2 YFSETQ. The CDR3 is CASSLNLAGSDEQYF. The CDR3, as DNA: TGCGCCAGCAGCTTGAACTTAGCGGGGAGCGACGAGCAGTACTTC.

V is TRBV11-2 and J is TRBJ2-1; TRBD1 is a possible D gene (5 bases). V was shortened by 0 bases and J by 6 bases, with 9 bases between the two germline ends. CDR3 length: 14 residues. Germline V gives CDR1 SGHAT, CDR2 FQNNGV. DNA for the CDR3: TGTGCCAGCAGCTTAGAGCTCCAGGGCAATGAGCAGTTCTTC. It is translated as CASSLELQGNEQFF.

This clonotype was found a few times. CDR3 coding DNA: TGTGCCAGCAGCTTATATAATCTCCAAGAGACCCAGTACTTC. It yields the protein CASSLYNLQETQYF. V gene TRBV7-2 combines with J gene TRBJ2-5; D uncertain. V lost 2 bases to trimming and J lost 1 base, with 8 bases between them. From germline, CDR1 is SGHTA and CDR2 FQGNSA. This CDR3 spans 14 amino acids.

The V and J genes are TRBV20-1 and TRBJ2-1; 9 bases are shared with TRBD1. Germline loops: CDR1 DFQATT, CDR2 SNEGSKA (reference sequence). The V gene end was trimmed by 7 bases and the J gene end by 4 bases; junction bases not matched to a gene: 11. The CDR3 spans 15 residues. Here the CDR3 DNA reads TGCAGTGTTTCCATAGGGGACAGGGCTTACAATGAGCAGTTCTTC. This codes for CSVSIGDRAYNEQFF.

The genes are TRBV4-1 and TRBJ2-3, with D perhaps assigned TRBD1 or TRBD2 (5 bases each). Germline-derived CDR1 and CDR2 are MGHRA and YSYEKL. The CDR3 is made up of 18 amino acids. Between the trimmed V and J ends, which lost 0 bases and 0 bases, there was a span of 16 bases. DNA of the CDR3: TGCGCCAGCAGCCAAGATTTGATAGACGGGGCTAGCACAGATACGCAGTATTTT. This encodes CASSQDLIDGASTDTQYF.

The rearrangement joins TRBV4-3 to TRBJ2-1; 8 positions match TRBD2. CDR3 length equals 15 residues. Germline V CDR1 and CDR2: LGHNA, YSLEER. With V trimmed by 3 bases and J by 9 bases, 10 bases remained unmatched. The CDR3 region has the DNA TGCGCCAGCAGCCAGGCGGGAGGTGCCCCCCCTGAGCAGTTCTTC. This codes for CASSQAGGAPPEQFF.

The chain combines TRBV18 with TRBJ1-5; D might be TRBD1 (5 bases). CDR1 is KGHSH, CDR2 LQKENI, per germline. The length of the CDR3 is 15 residues. Trimming left V 4 bases short and J 2 bases short, with 12 bases between. CDR3: CASSRGDGGNQPQHF. The CDR3 nucleotides are TGTGCCAGCTCACGGGGGGATGGCGGCAATCAGCCCCAGCATTTT.

In its sample, this clonotype was seen a few times. The rearrangement links TRBV7-2 to TRBJ1-1; D not resolved. The germline gives CDR1 SGHTA, CDR2 FQGNSA. This CDR3 has 13 residues. V lost 5 bases to trimming and J lost 6 bases, with 13 bases between them. CDR3 residues: CASSDWLGPEAFF. The CDR3 DNA is TGTGCCAGCAGCGATTGGTTGGGCCCTGAAGCTTTCTTT.

This clonotype has ten or more counts. V gene TRBV5-5 combines with J gene TRBJ1-5; 9 bases are shared with TRBD1. The germline gives CDR1 SGHKS, CDR2 YYEKEE (reference sequence). J was trimmed by 6 bases and V by 0 bases; bases with no gene match: 7. This CDR3 is built from 16 residues. CDR3: CASSLDPGQGGQPQHF. The CDR3 DNA follows: TGTGCCAGCAGCTTGGACCCGGGACAGGGAGGTCAGCCCCAGCATTTT. The whole variable domain, remainder taken from reference TRBV5-5 and TRBJ1-5, is DAGVTQSPTHLIKTRGQQVTLRCSPISGHKSVSWYQQVLGQGPQFIFQYYEKEERGRGNFPDRFSARQFPNYSSELNVNALLLGDSALYLCASSLDPGQGGQPQHFGDGTRLSIL.

The chain joins TRBV27 to TRBJ1-6, with D maybe TRBD1 (5 bases). The CDR3 loop spans 14 amino acids. V was cut by 4 bases and J by 5 bases, with 9 bases left in between. In germline, CDR1 is MNHEY, CDR2 SMNVEV (reference sequence). The CDR3 loop is CASSSGLDNSPLHF. The CDR3 bases are TGTGCCAGCAGTTCGGGACTGGATAATTCACCCCTCCACTTT.